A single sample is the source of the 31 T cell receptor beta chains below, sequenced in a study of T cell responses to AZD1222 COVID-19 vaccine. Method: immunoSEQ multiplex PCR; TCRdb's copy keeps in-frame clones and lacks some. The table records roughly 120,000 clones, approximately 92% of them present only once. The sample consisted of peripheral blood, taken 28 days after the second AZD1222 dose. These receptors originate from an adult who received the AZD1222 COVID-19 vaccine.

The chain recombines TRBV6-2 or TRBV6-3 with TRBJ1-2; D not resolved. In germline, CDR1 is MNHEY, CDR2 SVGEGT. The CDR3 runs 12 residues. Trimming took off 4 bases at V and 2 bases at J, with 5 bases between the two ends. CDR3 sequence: CASSWANYGYTF. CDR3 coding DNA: TGTGCCAGCAGTTGGGCAAACTATGGCTACACCTTC.

The CDR3 DNA reads as TGTGCCAGCAGCCTTAACTATGGCTACACCTTC. Its translation is CASSLNYGYTF. The V call is TRBV7-9, the J call TRBJ1-2; D gene uncertain. V dropped 5 bases and J dropped 1 base, with 2 bases sitting between them. The germline V gene encodes CDR1 SEHNR and CDR2 FQNEAQ (reference sequence). This CDR3 spans 11 amino acids.

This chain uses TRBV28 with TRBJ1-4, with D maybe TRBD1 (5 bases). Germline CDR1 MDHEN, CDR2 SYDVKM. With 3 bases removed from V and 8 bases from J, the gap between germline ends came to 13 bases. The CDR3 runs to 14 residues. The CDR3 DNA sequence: TGTGCCAGCAGTTTGTACAGTGGGGACGAAAAACTGTTTTTT. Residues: CASSLYSGDEKLFF.

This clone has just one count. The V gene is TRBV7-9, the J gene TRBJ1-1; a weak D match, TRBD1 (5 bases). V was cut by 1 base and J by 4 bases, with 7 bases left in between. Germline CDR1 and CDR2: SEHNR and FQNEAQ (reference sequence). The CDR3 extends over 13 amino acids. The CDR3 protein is CASSLGGTTEAFF. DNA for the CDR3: TGTGCCAGCAGCTTAGGGGGGACCACTGAAGCTTTCTTT.

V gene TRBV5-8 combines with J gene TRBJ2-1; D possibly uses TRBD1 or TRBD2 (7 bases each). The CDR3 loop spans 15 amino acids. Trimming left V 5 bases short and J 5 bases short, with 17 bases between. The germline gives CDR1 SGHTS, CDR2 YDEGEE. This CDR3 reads CASRSTGRVDNEQFF. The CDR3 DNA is TGTGCCAGCAGGTCGACAGGGAGGGTCGACAATGAGCAGTTCTTC.

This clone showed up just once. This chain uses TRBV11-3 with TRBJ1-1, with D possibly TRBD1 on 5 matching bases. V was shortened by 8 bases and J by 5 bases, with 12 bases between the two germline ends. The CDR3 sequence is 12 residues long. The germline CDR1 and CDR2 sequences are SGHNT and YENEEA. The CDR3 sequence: CASGQGETEAFF. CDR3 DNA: TGTGCCAGCGGGCAGGGCGAGACTGAAGCTTTCTTT.

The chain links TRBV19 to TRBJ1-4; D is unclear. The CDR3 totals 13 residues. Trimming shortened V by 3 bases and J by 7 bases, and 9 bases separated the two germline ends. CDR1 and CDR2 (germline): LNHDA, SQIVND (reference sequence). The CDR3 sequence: CASSMLYSEKLFF. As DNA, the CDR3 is TGTGCCAGTAGTATGTTGTACAGTGAAAAACTGTTTTTT.

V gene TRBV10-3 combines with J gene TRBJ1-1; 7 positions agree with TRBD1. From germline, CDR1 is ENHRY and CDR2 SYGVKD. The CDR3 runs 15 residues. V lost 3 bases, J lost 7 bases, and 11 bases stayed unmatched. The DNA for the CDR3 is TGTGCCATCAGTGACCCCCCCGGACAGGAATTTGAAGCTTTCTTT. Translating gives CAISDPPGQEFEAFF.

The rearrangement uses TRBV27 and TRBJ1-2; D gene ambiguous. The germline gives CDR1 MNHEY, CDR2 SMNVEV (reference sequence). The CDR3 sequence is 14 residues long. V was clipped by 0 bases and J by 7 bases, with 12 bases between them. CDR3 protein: CASSLSSHVVGYTF. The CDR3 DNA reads TGTGCCAGCAGTTTATCTTCCCACGTGGTTGGCTACACCTTC.

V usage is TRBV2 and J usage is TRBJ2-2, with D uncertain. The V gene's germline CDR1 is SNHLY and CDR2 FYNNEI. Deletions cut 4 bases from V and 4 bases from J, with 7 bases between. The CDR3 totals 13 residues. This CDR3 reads CASSGGTTGELFF. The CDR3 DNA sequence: TGTGCCAGCAGTGGCGGAACCACCGGGGAGCTGTTTTTT. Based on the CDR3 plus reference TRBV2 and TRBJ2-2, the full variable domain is EPEVTQTPSHQVTQMGQEVILRCVPISNHLYFYWYRQILGQKVEFLVSFYNNEISEKSEIFDDQFSVERPDGSNFTLKIRSTKLEDSAMYFCASSGGTTGELFFGEGSRLTVL.

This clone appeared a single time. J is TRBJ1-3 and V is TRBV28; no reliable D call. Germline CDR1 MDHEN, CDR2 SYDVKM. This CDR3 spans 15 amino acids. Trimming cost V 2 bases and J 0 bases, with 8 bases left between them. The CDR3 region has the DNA TGTGCCAGCAGTTTAGTTGGGAACTCTGGAAACACCATATATTTT. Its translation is CASSLVGNSGNTIYF.

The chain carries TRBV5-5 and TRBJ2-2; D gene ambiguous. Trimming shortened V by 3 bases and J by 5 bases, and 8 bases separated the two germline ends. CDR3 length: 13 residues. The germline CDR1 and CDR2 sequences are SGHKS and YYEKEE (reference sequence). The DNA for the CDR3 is TGTGCCAGCAGCTCTCATAGAACCGGGGAGCTGTTTTTT. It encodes CASSSHRTGELFF. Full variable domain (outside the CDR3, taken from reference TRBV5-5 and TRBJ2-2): DAGVTQSPTHLIKTRGQQVTLRCSPISGHKSVSWYQQVLGQGPQFIFQYYEKEERGRGNFPDRFSARQFPNYSSELNVNALLLGDSALYLCASSSHRTGELFFGEGSRLTVL.

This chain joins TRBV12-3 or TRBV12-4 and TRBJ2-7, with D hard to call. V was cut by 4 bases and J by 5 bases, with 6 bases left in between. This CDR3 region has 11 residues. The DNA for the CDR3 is TGTGCCAGCAGTTCCGTCGACGAGCAGTACTTC. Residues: CASSSVDEQYF.

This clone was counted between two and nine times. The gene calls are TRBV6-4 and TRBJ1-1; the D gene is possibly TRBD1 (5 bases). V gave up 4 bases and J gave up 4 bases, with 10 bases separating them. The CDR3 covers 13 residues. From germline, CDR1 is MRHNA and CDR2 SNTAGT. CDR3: CASSVDTGTEAFF. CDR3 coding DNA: TGTGCCAGCAGTGTCGACACAGGCACTGAAGCTTTCTTT.

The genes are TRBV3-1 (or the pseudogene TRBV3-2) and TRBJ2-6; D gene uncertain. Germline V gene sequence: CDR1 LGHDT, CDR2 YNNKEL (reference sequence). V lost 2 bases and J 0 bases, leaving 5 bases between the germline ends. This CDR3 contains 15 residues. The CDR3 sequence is CASSQRSSGANVLTF. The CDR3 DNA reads TGTGCCAGCAGCCAACGGTCCTCTGGGGCCAACGTCCTGACTTTC.

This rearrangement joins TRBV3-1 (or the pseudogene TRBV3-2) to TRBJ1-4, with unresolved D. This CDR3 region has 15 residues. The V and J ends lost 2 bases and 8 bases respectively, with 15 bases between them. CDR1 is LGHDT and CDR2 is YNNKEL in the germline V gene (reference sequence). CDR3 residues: CASSQPSHLGEKLFF. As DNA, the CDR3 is TGTGCCAGCAGCCAACCCAGCCACTTGGGGGAAAAACTGTTTTTT.

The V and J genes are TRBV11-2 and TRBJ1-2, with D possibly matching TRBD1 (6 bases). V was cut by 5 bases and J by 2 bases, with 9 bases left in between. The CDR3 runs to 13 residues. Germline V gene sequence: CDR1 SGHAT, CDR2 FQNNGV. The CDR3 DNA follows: TGTGCCAGCAGCCGCAGGGGCAACTATGGCTACACCTTC. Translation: CASSRRGNYGYTF.

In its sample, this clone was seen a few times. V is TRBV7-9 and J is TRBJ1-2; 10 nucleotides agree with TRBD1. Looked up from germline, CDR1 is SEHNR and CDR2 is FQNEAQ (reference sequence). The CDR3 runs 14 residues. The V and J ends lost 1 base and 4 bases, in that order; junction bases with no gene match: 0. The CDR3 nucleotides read TGTGCCAGCAGCTTAGGGACAGGGGGCTATGGCTACACCTTC. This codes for CASSLGTGGYGYTF.

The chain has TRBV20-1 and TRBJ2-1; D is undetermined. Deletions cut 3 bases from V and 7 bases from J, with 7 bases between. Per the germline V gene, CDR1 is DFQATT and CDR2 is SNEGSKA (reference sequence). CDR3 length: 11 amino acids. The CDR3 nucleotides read TGCAGTGCTAGTAGTGCTAATGAGCAGTTCTTC. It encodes CSASSANEQFF.

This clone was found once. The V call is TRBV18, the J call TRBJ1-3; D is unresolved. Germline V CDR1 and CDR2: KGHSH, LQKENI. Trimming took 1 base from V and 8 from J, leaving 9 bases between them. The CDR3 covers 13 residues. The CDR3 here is CASSPQGFDTIYF. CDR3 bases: TGTGCCAGCTCACCACAGGGTTTCGACACCATATATTTT.

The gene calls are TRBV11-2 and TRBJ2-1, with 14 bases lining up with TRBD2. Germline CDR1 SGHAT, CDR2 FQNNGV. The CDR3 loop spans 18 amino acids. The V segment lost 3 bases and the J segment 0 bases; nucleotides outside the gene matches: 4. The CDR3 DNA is TGTGCCAGCAGCTTGACTAGCGGGGGGGATAGCTCCTACAATGAGCAGTTCTTC. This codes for CASSLTSGGDSSYNEQFF.

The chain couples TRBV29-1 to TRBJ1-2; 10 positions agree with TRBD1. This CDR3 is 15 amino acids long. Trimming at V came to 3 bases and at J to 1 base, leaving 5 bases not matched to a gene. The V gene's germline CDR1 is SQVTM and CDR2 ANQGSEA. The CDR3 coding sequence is TGCAGCGTTGAGGGACAGGGGATGATTAACTATGGCTACACCTTC. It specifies CSVEGQGMINYGYTF.

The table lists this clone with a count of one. The CDR3 reads CASSPDGQPYEQYF. The CDR3 region has the DNA TGTGCCAGCTCACCGGACGGACAGCCCTACGAGCAGTACTTC. The chain employs TRBV18 and TRBJ2-7, with a possible D match to TRBD1 (6 bases). CDR1 KGHSH and CDR2 LQKENI come from the germline V gene. CDR3 size: 14 residues. V lost 3 bases to trimming and J lost 2 bases, with 11 bases between them.

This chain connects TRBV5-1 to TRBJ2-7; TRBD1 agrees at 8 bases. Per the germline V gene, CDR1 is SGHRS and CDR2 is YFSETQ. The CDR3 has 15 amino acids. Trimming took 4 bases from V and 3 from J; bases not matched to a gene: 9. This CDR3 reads CASSRGQGRNYEQYF. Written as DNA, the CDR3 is TGCGCCAGCAGCAGAGGACAGGGTAGGAACTACGAGCAGTACTTC.

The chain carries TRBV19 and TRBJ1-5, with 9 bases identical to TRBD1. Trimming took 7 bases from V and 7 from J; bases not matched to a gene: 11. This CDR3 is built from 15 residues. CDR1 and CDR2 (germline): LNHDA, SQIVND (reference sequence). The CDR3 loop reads CASIAGTGQYQPQHF. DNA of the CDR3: TGTGCCAGTATCGCCGGGACAGGGCAGTACCAGCCCCAGCATTTT.

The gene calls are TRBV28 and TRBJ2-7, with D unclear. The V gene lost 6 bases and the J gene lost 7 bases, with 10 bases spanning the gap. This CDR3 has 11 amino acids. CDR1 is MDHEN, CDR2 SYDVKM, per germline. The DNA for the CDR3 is TGTGCCAGCAGCTCCATAACAGAGCAGTACTTC. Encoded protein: CASSSITEQYF. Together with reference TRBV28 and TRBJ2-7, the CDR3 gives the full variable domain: DVKVTQSSRYLVKRTGEKVFLECVQDMDHENMFWYRQDPGLGLRLIYFSYDVKMKEKGDIPEGYSVSREKKERFSLILESASTNQTSMYLCASSSITEQYFGPGTRLTVT.

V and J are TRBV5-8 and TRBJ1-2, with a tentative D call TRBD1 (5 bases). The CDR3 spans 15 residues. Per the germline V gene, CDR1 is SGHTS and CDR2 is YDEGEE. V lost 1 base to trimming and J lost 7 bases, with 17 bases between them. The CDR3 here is CASSLLVGTGSGYTF. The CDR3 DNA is TGTGCCAGCAGCTTGTTGGTGGGGACCGGATCTGGCTACACCTTC.

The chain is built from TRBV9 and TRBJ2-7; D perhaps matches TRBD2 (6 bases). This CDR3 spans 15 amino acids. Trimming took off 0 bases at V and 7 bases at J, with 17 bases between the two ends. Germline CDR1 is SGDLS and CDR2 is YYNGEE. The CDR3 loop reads CASSVEWGTVREQYF. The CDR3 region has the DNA TGTGCCAGCAGCGTAGAATGGGGGACTGTACGGGAGCAGTACTTC.

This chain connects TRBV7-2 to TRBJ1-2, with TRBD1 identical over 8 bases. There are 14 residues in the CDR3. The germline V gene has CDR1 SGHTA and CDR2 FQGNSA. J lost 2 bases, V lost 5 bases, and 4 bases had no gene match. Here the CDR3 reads CASSLGQGNYGYTF. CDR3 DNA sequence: TGTGCCAGCAGCCTCGGACAGGGCAACTATGGCTACACCTTC.

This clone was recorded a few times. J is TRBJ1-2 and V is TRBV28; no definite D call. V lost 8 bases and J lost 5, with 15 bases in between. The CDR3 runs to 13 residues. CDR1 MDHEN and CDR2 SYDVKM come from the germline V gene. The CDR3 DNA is TGTGCCAGCCAGAGGTTGGGTGATTATGGCTACACCTTC. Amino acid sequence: CASQRLGDYGYTF.

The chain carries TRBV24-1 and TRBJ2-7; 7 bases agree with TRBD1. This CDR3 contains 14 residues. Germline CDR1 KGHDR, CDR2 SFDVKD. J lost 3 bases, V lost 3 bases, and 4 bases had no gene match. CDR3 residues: CATSDTGVGYEQYF. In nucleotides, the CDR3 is TGTGCCACCAGTGATACAGGGGTAGGCTACGAGCAGTACTTC.